In this sample, the clone carrying this TCR beta chain turned up once. One base away lies a much larger clone, so this may be a sequencing read error. The sample is drawn from a study of tumor-infiltrating lymphocytes in primary liver carcinoma. Looked up from germline, CDR1 is MDHEN and CDR2 is SYDVKM. Trimming took 7 bases from V and 5 from J, leaving 15 bases between them. The CDR3 runs 15 residues. Co-extraction of both nucleic acids (RNA and DNA) used roughly 19-33 mg of unsorted bulk tissue. A constant-region primer primed TCR beta cDNA synthesis from 400 to 550 ng of total RNA. Libraries of TCR beta came from three nested multiplex PCR rounds with slightly modified ARM-PCR. The first two PCR rounds used TRBV1-TRBV30 primers with a Cbeta primer, approximately 9 cycles each. Via MiXCR, TCRdb re-called the multiplex PCR reads, giving one row per CDR3 protein. The table lists fewer than 85,000 distinct CDR3 sequences, roughly 71% of them singletons, with around 24% in the top ten.

Source material: tumor-adjacent normal liver tissue. The chain is built from TRBV28 and TRBJ1-6; D gene ambiguous. This receptor was taken from a man aged 35-49 years with primary liver carcinoma and hepatitis B virus infection. The CDR3 nucleotides are TGTGCCAGCAACCACGGGCCTCCCAATAATTCACCCCTCCACTTT. This translates into CASNHGPPNNSPLHF.